This T cell receptor (beta chain) comes out of a study of T cell changes during pregnancy in multiple sclerosis (dated by TCRdb to the late 2010s). A note on the overall study: The study looked at changes in the T cell repertoire across pregnancy in women with multiple sclerosis.

CDR1 and CDR2 are drawn from the germline V gene: SQVTM, ANQGSEA. The CDR3, from cysteine to phenylalanine, totals 13 residues. The CDR3 DNA has 39 bases and is translated from base 1. A distance of 19 bases separates the germline ends of V and J, which lose 7 bases and 6 bases respectively. The library came from the immunoSEQ multiplex PCR assay. In TCRdb, the immuneACCESS table is reduced to in-frame sequences with V and J assigned. These tables do not hold every clone; where another copy was compared, an unresolved V gene accounts for under half, and the others remain unexplained. This sample has roughly 80,000 clones in its table, and 85% to 95% of those were observed once. The ten most abundant clones make up under 1.3% of the sample. As to this clone: The clone's antigen remains unknown. No base qualities exist here, and no much larger clone lies one base off it.

This sequence originates from a female donor with multiple sclerosis, enrolled in a pregnancy study. The rearranged segments are TRBV29-1 and TRBJ2-7, with TRBD2 as a weak D call on 5 bases. This specimen was peripheral blood, taken in the first trimester of pregnancy. The CDR3 in this case is CSATGFAEGEQYF. The DNA is TGCAGCGCCACGGGATTCGCCGAAGGCGAGCAGTACTTC.